One and the same sample provided the 21 T cell receptor beta chains below, sequenced in a study of blood T cell repertoires in COVID-19. Assay: immunoSEQ multiplex PCR; the TCRdb copy retains only in-frame clones and omits some. The profile covers 110,000 to 150,000 clones, with about 91% appearing a single time and roughly 1.4% taken by the ten largest. What was sequenced was peripheral blood. These receptors all come from a woman aged 60-75 years with acute or convalescent COVID-19.

The CDR3 is CASSLGTGTEQYF. CDR3 in DNA: TGTGCCAGCAGCTTAGGTACAGGGACCGAGCAGTACTTC. V gene TRBV13 combines with J gene TRBJ2-7; D perhaps matches TRBD1 (6 bases). This CDR3 is 13 amino acids long. Germline V CDR1 and CDR2: PRHDT, FYEKMQ (reference sequence). V lost 0 bases and J 6 bases, leaving 9 bases between the germline ends.

The rearrangement links TRBV18 to TRBJ1-1; D is unresolved. The germline V and J ends were trimmed by 3 bases and 3 bases, with 11 bases remaining between them. Germline-derived CDR1 and CDR2 are KGHSH and LQKENI. CDR3 length: 14 residues. Here the CDR3 reads CASSPAGSYTEAFF. As DNA, the CDR3 is TGTGCCAGCTCACCGGCAGGTAGTTACACTGAAGCTTTCTTT. The variable domain in full, with the rest retrieved from reference TRBV18 and TRBJ1-1, is NAGVMQNPRHLVRRRGQEARLRCSPMKGHSHVYWYRQLPEEGLKFMVYLQKENIIDESGMPKERFSAEFPKEGPSILRIQQVVRGDSAAYFCASSPAGSYTEAFFGQGTRLTVV.

The gene calls are TRBV6-4 and TRBJ2-2; D possibly corresponds to TRBD1 (5 bases). The germline V gene has CDR1 MRHNA and CDR2 SNTAGT. The CDR3 is 15 residues long. Deletions cut 8 bases from V and 2 bases from J, with 15 bases between. This CDR3 reads CASARTTQNTGELFF. CDR3 coding DNA: TGTGCCAGCGCCCGGACAACGCAAAACACCGGGGAGCTGTTTTTT.

The CDR3 nucleotides read TGTGCCAGCCGGGACTACCCCACAGATACGCAGTATTTT. Translating it yields CASRDYPTDTQYF. The chain links TRBV12-3 or TRBV12-4 to TRBJ2-3, with 7 bases matching TRBD2. The CDR3 consists of 13 residues. With 8 bases clipped from V and 2 bases from J, the junction kept 4 bases outside the gene matches.

The J gene is TRBJ1-1, the V gene TRBV6-1; weak D call: TRBD1 (6 bases). The CDR3 has 14 amino acids. Trimming left V 2 bases short and J 3 bases short, with 10 bases between. Germline CDR1 MNHNS, CDR2 SASEGT. As DNA, the CDR3 is TGTGCCAGCAGTGAATGGGCAGGGGACACTGAAGCTTTCTTT. Residues: CASSEWAGDTEAFF.

Only a few counts were recorded for this clone. V usage is TRBV15 and J usage is TRBJ1-2, with D possibly TRBD1 on 5 matching bases. The length of the CDR3 is 16 residues. Germline CDR1 reads LNHNV; CDR2 reads YYDKDF (reference sequence). The V end lost 4 bases, the J end lost 2 bases, and 17 bases lay between the germline ends. CDR3 residues: CATSIMGRGGNYGYTF. CDR3 DNA: TGTGCCACCAGCATAATGGGGCGCGGGGGGAACTATGGCTACACCTTC.

The V gene is TRBV19, the J gene TRBJ2-3, with 11 bases aligning to TRBD1. The ends lost 4 bases at V and 9 bases at J; junction bases unmatched: 6. Germline values: CDR1 LNHDA, CDR2 SQIVND (reference sequence). This CDR3 comprises 14 residues. CDR3 in amino acids: CASSSRDRGGTQYF. The CDR3 DNA sequence: TGTGCCAGTAGTAGCCGGGACAGGGGGGGCACGCAGTATTTT.

The chain recombines TRBV13 with TRBJ2-7; weak D call: TRBD1 (5 bases). The germline V gene has CDR1 PRHDT and CDR2 FYEKMQ (reference sequence). The CDR3 extends over 13 amino acids. V lost 5 bases and J lost 3, with 11 bases in between. Written as DNA, the CDR3 is TGTGCCAGCAGCCATCTTCAGGGCTACGAGCAGTACTTC. Translating gives CASSHLQGYEQYF.

The chain uses TRBV13 and TRBJ1-5; D perhaps matches TRBD1 (5 bases). Looked up from germline, CDR1 is PRHDT and CDR2 is FYEKMQ (reference sequence). V shed 4 bases and J shed 3 bases, with 13 bases lying between them. CDR3 length equals 15 residues. The DNA of the CDR3 is TGTGCCAGCAGCTCCATCAGGGAACCCAATCAGCCCCAGCATTTT. Translated: CASSSIREPNQPQHF.

This chain links TRBV14 with TRBJ2-1; 9 positions agree with TRBD2. The ends lost 3 bases at V and 4 bases at J; junction bases unmatched: 4. CDR3 length: 15 residues. CDR1 SGHDN and CDR2 FVKESK come from the germline V gene. CDR3: CASSHPSGAYNEQFF. The CDR3 DNA reads TGTGCCAGCAGCCACCCTAGCGGGGCTTACAATGAGCAGTTCTTC.

V is TRBV6-6 and J is TRBJ2-7; possible D gene TRBD2, 7 bases. This CDR3 comprises 15 residues. Germline V lookup: CDR1 MNHNY, CDR2 SVGAGI (reference sequence). Trimming removed 2 bases at V and 4 bases at J, with 15 bases between. The DNA for the CDR3 is TGTGCCAGCAGTTACGCCGGGGAGGGGGATTACGAGCAGTACTTC. Residues: CASSYAGEGDYEQYF.

The chain employs TRBV4-3 and TRBJ2-7, with 8 bases identical to TRBD1. Germline CDR1 is LGHNA and CDR2 is YSLEER. The length of the CDR3 is 15 residues. J lost 7 bases, V lost 1 base, and 9 bases had no gene match. CDR3 amino acids: CASSQGTGPSQEQYF. The CDR3 coding sequence is TGCGCCAGCAGCCAAGGGACAGGGCCCTCCCAGGAGCAGTACTTC.

V gene TRBV10-3 combines with J gene TRBJ1-5; 7 bases map to TRBD1. The CDR3 sequence is 15 residues long. Per the germline V gene, CDR1 is ENHRY and CDR2 is SYGVKD. V dropped 0 bases and J dropped 5; count of bases not matched to a gene: 4. The CDR3 DNA reads as TGTGCCATCAGTGAGTCCGGTGACAGGGATCAGCCCCAGCATTTT. It specifies CAISESGDRDQPQHF.

The chain recombines TRBV30 with TRBJ1-2, with a tentative D call TRBD1 (6 bases). Deletions cut 6 bases from V and 5 bases from J, with 13 bases between. CDR1 and CDR2 (germline): GTSNPN, SVGIG (reference sequence). The CDR3 contains 12 residues. This CDR3 is CACETGRYGYTF. The DNA for the CDR3 is TGTGCCTGCGAGACAGGTCGGTATGGCTACACCTTC. Looking up the rest from reference TRBV30 and TRBJ1-2 gives the full variable domain: SQTIHQWPATLVQPVGSPLSLECTVEGTSNPNLYWYRQAAGRGLQLLFYSVGIGQISSEVPQNLSASRPQDRQFILSSKKLLLSDSGFYLCACETGRYGYTFGSGTRLTVV.

This sequence joins TRBV19 and TRBJ2-2; 7 bases align to TRBD1. CDR1 and CDR2 (germline): LNHDA, SQIVND (reference sequence). The CDR3 totals 14 residues. After removal of 4 bases from V and 4 bases from J, the junction contained 3 bases not matched to a gene. CDR3 protein: CASSNGQATGELFF. Written as DNA, the CDR3 is TGTGCCAGTAGTAACGGACAGGCCACCGGGGAGCTGTTTTTT. The full variable domain, completed using reference TRBV19 and TRBJ2-2, is DGGITQSPKYLFRKEGQNVTLSCEQNLNHDAMYWYRQDPGQGLRLIYYSQIVNDFQKGDIAEGYSVSREKKESFPLTVTSAQKNPTAFYLCASSNGQATGELFFGEGSRLTVL.

This clone was detected once. The V and J genes are TRBV28 and TRBJ1-1, with a tentative D call TRBD1 (5 bases). Germline V gene sequence: CDR1 MDHEN, CDR2 SYDVKM. V lost 6 bases to trimming and J lost 2 bases, with 10 bases between them. The CDR3 is made up of 13 amino acids. In nucleotides, the CDR3 is TGTGCCAGCAGGGGGCATCTAAACACTGAAGCTTTCTTT. It is translated as CASRGHLNTEAFF. Full variable domain (missing parts from reference TRBV28 and TRBJ1-1): DVKVTQSSRYLVKRTGEKVFLECVQDMDHENMFWYRQDPGLGLRLIYFSYDVKMKEKGDIPEGYSVSREKKERFSLILESASTNQTSMYLCASRGHLNTEAFFGQGTRLTVV.

This clone was seen a handful of times. The gene calls are TRBV14 and TRBJ2-2, with D possibly being TRBD1 (6 bases). Germline V CDR1 and CDR2: SGHDN, FVKESK. Trimming left V 0 bases short and J 4 bases short, with 18 bases between. The CDR3 runs to 18 residues. In nucleotides, the CDR3 is TGTGCCAGCAGCCAAGACACCTGGGGGCTACGAGGCACCGGGGAGCTGTTTTTT. Amino acid sequence: CASSQDTWGLRGTGELFF.

This CDR3 is CASSLGATYGYTF. CDR3 bases: TGTGCCAGCAGTTTAGGTGCAACATATGGCTACACCTTC. The rearrangement joins TRBV28 to TRBJ1-2, with D unresolved. The CDR3 sequence is 13 residues long. V was cut by 2 bases and J by 5 bases, with 9 bases left in between. In germline, CDR1 is MDHEN, CDR2 SYDVKM.

The V gene is TRBV2, the J gene TRBJ1-5; tentative D call: TRBD1 (5 bases). There are 13 residues in the CDR3. V lost 4 bases and J lost 3, with 7 bases in between. Germline CDR1 reads SNHLY; CDR2 reads FYNNEI. For the CDR3, the DNA is TGTGCCAGCAGTGGACAGTTCAATCAGCCCCAGCATTTT. This encodes CASSGQFNQPQHF.

This sequence joins TRBV7-3 and TRBJ1-1; TRBD1 matches at 8 bases. CDR1 and CDR2 (germline): SGHTA, FQGTGA. V trimming: 1 base; J trimming: 4 bases; junction bases outside the gene matches: 14. There are 18 residues in the CDR3. Written as DNA, the CDR3 is TGTGCCAGCAGCTTAAGGGGCGGGACAGGAATAGGCAGCACTGAAGCTTTCTTT. Protein product: CASSLRGGTGIGSTEAFF.

The genes are TRBV6-1 and TRBJ1-5; D is unclear. Germline V CDR1 and CDR2: MNHNS, SASEGT. Deletions cut 1 base from V and 6 bases from J, with 13 bases between. CDR3 size: 15 residues. CDR3 loop: CASSEGTKTRQPQHF. As DNA, the CDR3 is TGTGCCAGCAGTGAAGGCACCAAGACACGTCAGCCCCAGCATTTT.